The present T cell receptor (beta chain) was sequenced within a study of T cells in narcolepsy. Whole-study findings and limits: Same-patient CSF and blood CD4+ T cell clonotypes included HCRT-specific and TRIB2-specific autoreactive ones.

This clone was detected once. Its antigen is currently unknown. Germline lookup yields CDR1 MDHEN and CDR2 SYDVKM. Between the trimmed V and J ends, which lost 5 bases and 8 bases, there was a span of 9 bases. The CDR3 totals 11 residues. Libraries were prepared by immunoSEQ multiplex PCR; TCRdb keeps only in-frame clonotypes and omits some of them. The sample holds about 32,000 clones, 87% seen once. Sequencing was done on a sample of CD45RA- memory CD4+ T cells from PBMCs. The sequence was collected from a human donor with narcolepsy. V gene TRBV28 combines with J gene TRBJ1-2, with D unclear. The CDR3 DNA reads TGTGCCAGCAGTGACAAGTGGGGCTACACCTTC. Translation: CASSDKWGYTF.